The 21 T cell receptor beta chains presented below share a single source sample, sequenced in a study of early T cells in non-severe SARS-CoV-2 infection. MiXCR, applied by TCRdb to the 5' RACE reads, yields one record per CDR3 protein. Among about 80,000 distinct CDR3 sequences listed, 13% to 15% were seen once. Input material: whole blood. The receptors here all came from an adult who was a healthcare worker with PCR-confirmed SARS-CoV-2 infection or an uninfected control (not recorded which).

The chain couples TRBV29-1 to TRBJ1-2; D might be TRBD1 (5 bases). The CDR3 covers 11 residues. Germline V gene sequence: CDR1 SQVTM, CDR2 ANQGSEA. The V gene lost 4 bases and the J gene lost 5 bases, with 8 bases spanning the gap. The CDR3 here is CSVATAYGYTF. CDR3 bases: TGCAGCGTTGCGACAGCTTATGGCTACACCTTC.

Many counts were recorded for this clonotype. J is TRBJ2-3 and V is TRBV6-2 or TRBV6-3; no clear D. Looked up from germline, CDR1 is MNHEY and CDR2 is SVGEGT. Trimming removed 2 bases at V and 6 bases at J, with 3 bases between. This CDR3 is 11 amino acids long. Here the CDR3 DNA reads TGTGCCAGCAGTTACGGGGATACGCAGTATTTT. Protein sequence: CASSYGDTQYF.

This clonotype was recorded a few times. CDR3 bases: TGTGCCAGCAGCTTGGACAGTCCCACAGATACGCAGTATTTT. Its translation is CASSLDSPTDTQYF. The J gene is TRBJ2-3, the V gene TRBV5-5; D is unclear. The germline CDR1 and CDR2 sequences are SGHKS and YYEKEE (reference sequence). This CDR3 contains 14 residues. Trimming removed 0 bases from V and 2 bases from J, with 7 bases in between.

The V and J genes are TRBV7-3 and TRBJ2-3, with 12 bases lining up with TRBD2. The germline V gene has CDR1 SGHTA and CDR2 FQGTGA. Losses at the gene ends were 4 bases for V and 6 bases for J; bases not matched to a gene: 2. The CDR3 has 14 amino acids. This CDR3 is CASSYGLAGDTQYF. The DNA for the CDR3 is TGTGCCAGCAGCTACGGACTAGCGGGGGATACGCAGTATTTT.

V and J are TRBV29-1 and TRBJ1-2; D is unclear. Trimming took 1 base from V and 0 from J, leaving 6 bases between them. Germline CDR1 and CDR2: SQVTM and ANQGSEA. This CDR3 comprises 13 residues. CDR3: CSVEVVANYGYTF. CDR3 DNA sequence: TGCAGCGTTGAAGTAGTAGCTAACTATGGCTACACCTTC.

This clonotype was detected only a few times. CDR3 region: CASSPSSLLLAREQFF. The CDR3 DNA reads TGTGCCAGCAGCCCCTCATCCCTACTACTAGCGCGTGAGCAGTTCTTC. The J gene is TRBJ2-1, the V gene TRBV7-7, with 7 positions matching TRBD2. CDR1 is SSHAT and CDR2 is FNYEAQ in the germline V gene (reference sequence). CDR3 length equals 16 residues. V shed 5 bases, J shed 9 bases, and the junction held 16 bases outside the gene matches.

This clonotype was counted ten times or more. The CDR3 reads CASSQIEGNTGELFF. CDR3 bases: TGTGCCAGCAGCCAAATTGAGGGGAACACCGGGGAGCTGTTTTTT. The genes are TRBV3-1 and TRBJ2-2; weak D call: TRBD2 (5 bases). Per germline, CDR1 LGHDT and CDR2 YNNKEL (reference sequence). V was pared by 2 bases and J by 1 base, with 8 bases between. The CDR3 is 15 amino acids.

The chain links TRBV3-1 to TRBJ1-1, with D unresolved. The CDR3 contains 16 residues. V was cut by 2 bases and J by 0 bases, with 13 bases left in between. CDR1 and CDR2 (germline): LGHDT, YNNKEL (reference sequence). The CDR3 loop reads CASSQSYGTMNTEAFF. The CDR3 DNA is TGTGCCAGCAGCCAATCATACGGAACCATGAACACTGAAGCTTTCTTT.

This clonotype was counted many times. This chain joins TRBV7-2 and TRBJ1-5, with D unclear. CDR1 and CDR2 from the germline V gene are SGHTA and FQGNSA. This CDR3 comprises 16 residues. V was shortened by 0 bases and J by 3 bases, with 12 bases between the two germline ends. CDR3 amino acids: CASSLAADLLNQPQHF. As DNA, the CDR3 is TGTGCCAGCAGCTTAGCGGCAGACCTCCTCAATCAGCCCCAGCATTTT.

Many counts were recorded for this clonotype. V and J are TRBV20-1 and TRBJ2-3, with 7 bases aligning to TRBD2. Unmatched junction bases numbered 8, after V lost 4 bases and J lost 4 bases. Per germline, CDR1 DFQATT and CDR2 SNEGSKA (reference sequence). There are 14 residues in the CDR3. CDR3 in amino acids: CSANVGGGSDTQYF. The CDR3 region has the DNA TGCAGTGCTAATGTGGGGGGAGGGTCAGATACGCAGTATTTT.

This rearrangement joins TRBV5-4 to TRBJ1-1; 7 bases map to TRBD1. CDR3 length equals 13 residues. V dropped 3 bases and J dropped 8; count of bases not matched to a gene: 7. CDR1 is SGHNT, CDR2 YYREEE, per germline (reference sequence). Here the CDR3 DNA reads TGTGCCAGCAGCTCAAGCATCAGGGGGGAAGCTTTCTTT. It translates to CASSSSIRGEAFF.

This clonotype was seen only a few times. The chain carries TRBV29-1 and TRBJ2-5, with TRBD2 matching 7 bases. Unmatched junction bases numbered 10, after V lost 4 bases and J lost 5 bases. Per the germline V gene, CDR1 is SQVTM and CDR2 is ANQGSEA. The CDR3 contains 14 residues. Written as DNA, the CDR3 is TGCAGCGTTGTTATCGGGGGGACCAGGGAGACCCAGTACTTC. Translated: CSVVIGGTRETQYF.

This clonotype has a handful of counts. The rearrangement joins TRBV6-5 to TRBJ2-7; D is ambiguous. Trimming stripped 0 bases from V and 5 bases from J, with 8 bases between. Germline V lookup: CDR1 MNHEY, CDR2 SVGAGI. The CDR3 is 13 amino acids. Written as DNA, the CDR3 is TGTGCCAGCAGTTACTCCGCCACCCACGAGCAGTACTTC. Translated, it gives CASSYSATHEQYF.

The chain carries TRBV12-3 or TRBV12-4 and TRBJ2-7; TRBD1 agrees at 7 bases. Unmatched junction bases numbered 9, after V lost 5 bases and J lost 2 bases. The CDR3 runs to 15 residues. The DNA for the CDR3 is TGTGCCAGCAGTCCTCCAGGGGGTTTAGCCTACGAGCAGTACTTC. This sequence encodes CASSPPGGLAYEQYF.

The V and J genes are TRBV10-3 and TRBJ2-3; 15 bases match TRBD2. V dropped 10 bases and J dropped 0; count of bases not matched to a gene: 8. The CDR3 runs to 17 residues. CDR1 ENHRY and CDR2 SYGVKD come from the germline V gene. CDR3 loop: CANGTSGGYSSTDTQYF. As DNA, the CDR3 is TGTGCCAACGGGACTAGCGGGGGGTATTCTAGCACAGATACGCAGTATTTT.

This clonotype has more than one count but fewer than ten. The V and J genes are TRBV4-3 and TRBJ2-3; possibly TRBD1 for D (7 bases). Trimming pared 0 bases from V and 4 bases from J, leaving 17 bases between. The CDR3 is 17 amino acids. Per the germline V gene, CDR1 is LGHNA and CDR2 is YSLEER. The CDR3 sequence: CASSQEKGVRGADTQYF. CDR3 coding DNA: TGCGCCAGCAGCCAAGAGAAAGGGGTCAGGGGGGCAGATACGCAGTATTTT.

This clonotype was counted many times. V is TRBV20-1 and J is TRBJ2-3, with D possibly being TRBD2 (5 bases). The CDR3 sequence is 16 residues long. Germline values: CDR1 DFQATT, CDR2 SNEGSKA (reference sequence). Trimming removed 0 bases at V and 0 bases at J, with 13 bases between. CDR3 DNA sequence: TGCAGTGCTAGAGATATCGGGCGGACTAGCACAGATACGCAGTATTTT. Its protein is CSARDIGRTSTDTQYF.

This clonotype was counted a single time. A junction end diverges from the germline sequence, so it may reflect a read error. J is TRBJ2-7 and V is TRBV29-1; unclear D gene. CDR3 length: 12 amino acids. The germline V gene has CDR1 SQVTM and CDR2 ANQGSEA. The CDR3 is CSVRTLSYKQYF. The CDR3 region has the DNA TGCAGCGTCCGAACACTCTCCTACAAGCAGTACTTC.

This clonotype was found a few times. The chain couples TRBV7-9 to TRBJ2-4; D possibly corresponds to TRBD2 (6 bases). The V end lost 8 bases, the J end lost 7 bases, and 18 bases lay between the germline ends. Germline V gene data show CDR1 as SEHNR and CDR2 as FQNEAQ (reference sequence). The CDR3 has 14 amino acids. The chain's CDR3 is CASGPHGGQNIQYF. CDR3 coding DNA: TGTGCCAGCGGCCCTCACGGGGGTCAGAACATTCAGTACTTC.

This clonotype was detected many times. The chain combines TRBV28 with TRBJ2-1; the D gene is possibly TRBD1 (6 bases). The CDR3 runs 14 residues. Trimming cost V 3 bases and J 8 bases, with 14 bases left between them. The germline V gene has CDR1 MDHEN and CDR2 SYDVKM. The CDR3, as DNA: TGTGCCAGCAGTTTTGTAGGGGGAAGGGATGAGCAGTTCTTC. Its protein product is CASSFVGGRDEQFF.

This clonotype was detected many times. The chain combines TRBV7-6 with TRBJ2-5; the D is unclear. CDR3 size: 14 residues. Germline V gives CDR1 SGHVS, CDR2 FNYEAQ. Trimming cost V 5 bases and J 2 bases, with 12 bases left between them. DNA for the CDR3: TGTGCCAGCAGCCCGGGCCTTCGGCAAGAGACCCAGTACTTC. It codes for CASSPGLRQETQYF.